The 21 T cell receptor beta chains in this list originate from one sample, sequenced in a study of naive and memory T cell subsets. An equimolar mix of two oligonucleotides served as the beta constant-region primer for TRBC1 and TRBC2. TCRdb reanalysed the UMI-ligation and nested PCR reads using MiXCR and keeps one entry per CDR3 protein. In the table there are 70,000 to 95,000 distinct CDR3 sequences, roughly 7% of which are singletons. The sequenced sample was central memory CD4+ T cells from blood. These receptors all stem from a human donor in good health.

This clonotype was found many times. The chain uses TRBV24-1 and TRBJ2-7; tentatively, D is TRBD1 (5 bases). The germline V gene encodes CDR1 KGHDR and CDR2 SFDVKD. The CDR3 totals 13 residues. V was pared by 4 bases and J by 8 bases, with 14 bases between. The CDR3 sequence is CATSDPPMDKQYF. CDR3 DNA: TGTGCCACCAGTGACCCACCCATGGACAAGCAGTACTTC.

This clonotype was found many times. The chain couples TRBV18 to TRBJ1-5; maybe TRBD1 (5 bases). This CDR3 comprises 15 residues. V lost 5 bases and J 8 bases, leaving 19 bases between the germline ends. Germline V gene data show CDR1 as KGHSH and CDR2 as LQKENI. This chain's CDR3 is CASSSQGSFQEPQHF. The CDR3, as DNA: TGTGCCAGCTCAAGCCAGGGATCATTTCAGGAGCCCCAGCATTTT.

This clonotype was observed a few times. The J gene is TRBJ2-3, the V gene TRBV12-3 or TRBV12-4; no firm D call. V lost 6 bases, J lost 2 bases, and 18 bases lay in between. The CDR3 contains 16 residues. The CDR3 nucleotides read TGTGCCAGCAGCACAAGGACGACCAAATACACAGATACGCAGTATTTT. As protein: CASSTRTTKYTDTQYF.

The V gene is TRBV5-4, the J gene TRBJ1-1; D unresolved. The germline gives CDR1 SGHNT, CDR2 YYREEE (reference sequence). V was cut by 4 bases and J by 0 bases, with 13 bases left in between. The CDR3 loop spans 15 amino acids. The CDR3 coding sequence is TGTGCCAGCAGCCCTTCGCAGCTCATGAACACTGAAGCTTTCTTT. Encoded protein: CASSPSQLMNTEAFF.

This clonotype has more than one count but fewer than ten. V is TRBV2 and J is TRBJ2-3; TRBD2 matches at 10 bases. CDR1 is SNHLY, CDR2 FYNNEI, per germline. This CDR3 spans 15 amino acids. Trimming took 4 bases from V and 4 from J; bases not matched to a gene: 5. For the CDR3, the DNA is TGTGCCAGCAGTGGGAGACTAGCGGGTCCAGATACGCAGTATTTT. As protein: CASSGRLAGPDTQYF.

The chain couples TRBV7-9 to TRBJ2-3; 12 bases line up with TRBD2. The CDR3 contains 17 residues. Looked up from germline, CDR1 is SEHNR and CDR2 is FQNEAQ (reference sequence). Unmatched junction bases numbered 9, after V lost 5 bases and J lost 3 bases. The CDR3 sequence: CASSPGLAGSRTDTQYF. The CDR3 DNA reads TGTGCCAGCAGCCCAGGACTAGCGGGATCCCGTACAGATACGCAGTATTTT.

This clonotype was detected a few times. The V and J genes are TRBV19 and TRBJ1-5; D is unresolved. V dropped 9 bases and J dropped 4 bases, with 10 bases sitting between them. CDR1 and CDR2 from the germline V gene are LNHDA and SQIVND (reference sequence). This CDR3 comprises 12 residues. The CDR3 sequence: CARSVPNQPQHF. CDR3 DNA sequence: TGTGCCAGGTCGGTTCCAAATCAGCCCCAGCATTTT.

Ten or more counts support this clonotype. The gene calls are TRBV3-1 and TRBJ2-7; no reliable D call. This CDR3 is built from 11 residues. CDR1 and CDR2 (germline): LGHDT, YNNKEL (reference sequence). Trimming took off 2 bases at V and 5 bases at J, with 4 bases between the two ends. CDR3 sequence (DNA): TGTGCCAGCAGCCAACTCCACGAGCAGTACTTC. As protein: CASSQLHEQYF.

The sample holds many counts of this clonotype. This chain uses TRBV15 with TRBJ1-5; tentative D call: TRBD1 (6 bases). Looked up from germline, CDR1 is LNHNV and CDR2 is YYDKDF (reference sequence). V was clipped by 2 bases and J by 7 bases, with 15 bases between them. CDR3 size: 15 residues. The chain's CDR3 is CATSRLPEGGQPQHF. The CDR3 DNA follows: TGTGCCACCAGCAGACTACCTGAGGGGGGCCAGCCCCAGCATTTT.

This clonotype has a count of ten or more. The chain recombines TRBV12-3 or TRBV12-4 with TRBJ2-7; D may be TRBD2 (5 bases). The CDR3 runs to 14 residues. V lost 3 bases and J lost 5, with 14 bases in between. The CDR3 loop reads CASSFRGSRNEQYF. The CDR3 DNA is TGTGCCAGCAGTTTTCGAGGGAGTCGCAACGAGCAGTACTTC.

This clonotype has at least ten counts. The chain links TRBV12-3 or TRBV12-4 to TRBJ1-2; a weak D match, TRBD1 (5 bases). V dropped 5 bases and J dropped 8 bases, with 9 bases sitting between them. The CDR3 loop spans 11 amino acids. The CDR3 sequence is CASSVGVGYTF. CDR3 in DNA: TGTGCCAGCAGTGTAGGGGTCGGCTACACCTTC.

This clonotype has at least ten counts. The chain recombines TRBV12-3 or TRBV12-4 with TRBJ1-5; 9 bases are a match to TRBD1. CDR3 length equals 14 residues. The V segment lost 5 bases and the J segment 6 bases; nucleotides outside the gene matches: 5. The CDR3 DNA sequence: TGTGCCAGCAGTCGGGACAGGGCAGGTCAGCCCCAGCATTTT. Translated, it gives CASSRDRAGQPQHF.

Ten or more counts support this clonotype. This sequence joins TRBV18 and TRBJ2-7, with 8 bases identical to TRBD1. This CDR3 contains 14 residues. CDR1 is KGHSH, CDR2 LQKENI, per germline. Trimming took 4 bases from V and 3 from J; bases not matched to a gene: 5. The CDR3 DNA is TGTGCCAGCTCACGGGACAGGACGAGCTACGAGCAGTACTTC. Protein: CASSRDRTSYEQYF.

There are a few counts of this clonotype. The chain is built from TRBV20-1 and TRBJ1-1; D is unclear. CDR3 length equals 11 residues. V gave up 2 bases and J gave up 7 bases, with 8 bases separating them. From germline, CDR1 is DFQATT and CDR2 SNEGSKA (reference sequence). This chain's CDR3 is CSARLSHEAFF. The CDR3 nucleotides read TGCAGTGCTAGACTATCCCATGAAGCTTTCTTT.

CDR3 sequence (DNA): TGTGCCAGCAGCTTGGGGGGTACGGACTACGAGCAGTACTTC. This translates into CASSLGGTDYEQYF. The chain carries TRBV7-6 and TRBJ2-7, with a weak D call TRBD2 (6 bases). The CDR3 runs 14 residues. The germline V and J ends were trimmed by 3 bases and 3 bases, with 12 bases remaining between them. Per the germline V gene, CDR1 is SGHVS and CDR2 is FNYEAQ.

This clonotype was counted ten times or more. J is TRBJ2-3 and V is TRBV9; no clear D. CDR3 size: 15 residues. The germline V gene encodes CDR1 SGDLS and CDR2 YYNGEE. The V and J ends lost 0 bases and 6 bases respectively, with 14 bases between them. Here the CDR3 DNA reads TGTGCCAGCAGCGTAGATGTAGGATCCGCTGATACGCAGTATTTT. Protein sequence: CASSVDVGSADTQYF.

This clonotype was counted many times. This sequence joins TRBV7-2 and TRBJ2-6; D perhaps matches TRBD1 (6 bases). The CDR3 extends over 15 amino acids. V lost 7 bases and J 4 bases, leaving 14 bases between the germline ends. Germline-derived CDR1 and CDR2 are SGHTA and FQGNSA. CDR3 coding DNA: TGTGCCAGCACCTATAACAGGGCCGGGGCCAACGTCCTGACTTTC. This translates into CASTYNRAGANVLTF.

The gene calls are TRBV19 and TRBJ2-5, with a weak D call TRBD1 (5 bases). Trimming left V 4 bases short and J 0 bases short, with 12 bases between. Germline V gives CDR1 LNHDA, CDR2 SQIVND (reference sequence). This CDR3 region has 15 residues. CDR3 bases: TGTGCCAGTAGTAGGGGCGCCGTGTACCAAGAGACCCAGTACTTC. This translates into CASSRGAVYQETQYF. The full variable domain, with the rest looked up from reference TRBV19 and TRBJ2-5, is DGGITQSPKYLFRKEGQNVTLSCEQNLNHDAMYWYRQDPGQGLRLIYYSQIVNDFQKGDIAEGYSVSREKKESFPLTVTSAQKNPTAFYLCASSRGAVYQETQYFGPGTRLLVL.

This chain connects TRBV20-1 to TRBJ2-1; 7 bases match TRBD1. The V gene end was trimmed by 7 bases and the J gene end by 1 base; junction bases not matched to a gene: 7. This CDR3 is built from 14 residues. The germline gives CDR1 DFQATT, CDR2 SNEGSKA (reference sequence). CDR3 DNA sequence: TGCAGTGTTACAGGGGAAGGATCCTACAATGAGCAGTTCTTC. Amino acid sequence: CSVTGEGSYNEQFF.

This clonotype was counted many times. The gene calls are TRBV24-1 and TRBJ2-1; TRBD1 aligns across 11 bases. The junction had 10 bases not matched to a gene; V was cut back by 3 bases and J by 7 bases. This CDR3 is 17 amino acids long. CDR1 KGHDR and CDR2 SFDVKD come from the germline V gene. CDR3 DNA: TGTGCCACCAGTGATCAATTCGGGACAGGGGGATCAAATGAGCAGTTCTTC. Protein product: CATSDQFGTGGSNEQFF.

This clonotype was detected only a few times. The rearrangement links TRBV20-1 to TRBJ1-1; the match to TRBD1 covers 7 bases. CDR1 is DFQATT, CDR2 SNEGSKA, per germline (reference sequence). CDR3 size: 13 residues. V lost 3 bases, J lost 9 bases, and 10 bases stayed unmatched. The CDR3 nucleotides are TGCAGTGCTAGCGGGGGCCCGGGACAGCAAGCTTTCTTT. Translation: CSASGGPGQQAFF.